These T cell receptor beta chains were read from a single sample in a study of CD8+ T cells in alopecia areata. The table came from immunoSEQ multiplex PCR; TCRdb's copy has only in-frame clones and leaves some out. This table holds about 260,000 clones, about three fifths found once. The specimen comprised CD4+ T cells sorted from blood, sampled around week 52, from a patient treated with tofacitinib. These receptors all stem from a human donor with alopecia areata. CDR3s include the opening cysteine and the closing phenylalanine or tryptophan. A D gene is named only where the DNA matches it firmly. Only some rows state a clone size, as once, few, many or a class for expanded clones.

CDR3 protein: CASSSLKWTGTDTQYF
CDR3 DNA: TGTGCCAGCAGCAGCCTAAAGTGGACAGGGACAGATACGCAGTATTTT
J gene: TRBJ2-3
V gene: TRBV7-8
D gene: TRBD1
clone size: NA

CDR3 protein: CASSSLAPDTQYF
CDR3 DNA: TGTGCCAGCAGCTCACTCGCACCAGATACGCAGTATTTT
J gene: TRBJ2-3
V gene: TRBV7-9
D gene: NA
clone size: NA

CDR3 protein: CASSLLTGGSYEQYF
CDR3 DNA: TGTGCCAGCAGCCTGCTGACAGGGGGTAGCTACGAGCAGTACTTC
J gene: TRBJ2-7
V gene: TRBV7-3
D gene: TRBD1
clone size: NA

CDR3 protein: CASSWTESSYNSPLHF
CDR3 DNA: TGTGCCAGCAGTTGGACAGAAAGCTCCTATAATTCACCCCTCCACTTT
J gene: TRBJ1-6
V gene: TRBV6-5
D gene: NA
clone size: NA

CDR3 protein: CASSVSLAHNEQFF
CDR3 DNA: TGTGCCAGCAGCGTAAGTTTAGCTCACAATGAGCAGTTCTTC
J gene: TRBJ2-1
V gene: TRBV9
D gene: NA
clone size: NA

CDR3 protein: CASSVRPEETQYF
CDR3 DNA: TGTGCCAGCAGCGTAAGGCCCGAAGAGACCCAGTACTTC
J gene: TRBJ2-5
V gene: TRBV9
D gene: NA
clone size: NA

CDR3 protein: CSVGSSGNTIYF
CDR3 DNA: TGCAGCGTTGGATCCTCTGGAAACACCATATATTTT
J gene: TRBJ1-3
V gene: TRBV29-1
D gene: NA
clone size: NA

CDR3 protein: CASRQQNANTGELFF
CDR3 DNA: TGTGCCAGCAGGCAGCAAAACGCGAACACCGGGGAGCTGTTTTTT
J gene: TRBJ2-2
V gene: TRBV2
D gene: NA
clone size: NA

CDR3 protein: CSVAGSNQPQHF
CDR3 DNA: TGCAGCGTTGCGGGTAGCAATCAGCCCCAGCATTTT
J gene: TRBJ1-5
V gene: TRBV29-1
D gene: NA
clone size: NA

CDR3 protein: CSAKGKETQYF
CDR3 DNA: TGCAGTGCTAAAGGAAAAGAGACCCAGTACTTC
J gene: TRBJ2-5
V gene: TRBV20-1
D gene: NA
clone size: few

CDR3 protein: CASSPTRNPEAFF
CDR3 DNA: TGTGCCAGCTCACCAACGAGGAATCCTGAAGCTTTCTTT
J gene: TRBJ1-1
V gene: TRBV18
D gene: NA
clone size: NA

CDR3 protein: CSVRDRSAEAFF
CDR3 DNA: TGCAGCGTTCGGGACAGAAGCGCTGAAGCTTTCTTT
J gene: TRBJ1-1
V gene: TRBV29-1
D gene: TRBD1
clone size: NA

CDR3 protein: CASSQGQGGETQYF
CDR3 DNA: TGCGCCAGCAGCCAAGGACAGGGCGGAGAGACCCAGTACTTC
J gene: TRBJ2-5
V gene: TRBV4-3
D gene: TRBD1
clone size: NA

CDR3 protein: CASSLGRGLSGANVLTF
CDR3 DNA: TGTGCCAGCAGCTTGGGCAGGGGCCTCTCTGGGGCCAACGTCCTGACTTTC
J gene: TRBJ2-6
V gene: TRBV5-8
D gene: NA
clone size: NA

CDR3 protein: CASSVGGVVDSPLHF
CDR3 DNA: TGTGCCAGCAGCGTAGGGGGGGTGGTGGATTCACCCCTCCACTTT
J gene: TRBJ1-6
V gene: TRBV9
D gene: NA
clone size: NA

CDR3 protein: CASSYQETQYF
CDR3 DNA: TGTGCCAGCAGTTACCAAGAGACCCAGTACTTC
J gene: TRBJ2-5
V gene: TRBV27
D gene: NA
clone size: NA

CDR3 protein: CASSYDYRNTGELFF
CDR3 DNA: TGTGCCAGCAGTTATGACTACCGGAACACCGGGGAGCTGTTTTTT
J gene: TRBJ2-2
V gene: TRBV6-6
D gene: NA
clone size: few

CDR3 protein: CASSLELKSYNEQFF
CDR3 DNA: TGTGCCAGCAGCTTGGAGCTCAAGAGCTACAATGAGCAGTTCTTC
J gene: TRBJ2-1
V gene: TRBV5-6
D gene: NA
clone size: NA

CDR3 protein: CASSLGRTNNEQFF
CDR3 DNA: TGTGCCAGCAGCTTAGGACGGACTAACAATGAGCAGTTCTTC
J gene: TRBJ2-1
V gene: TRBV7-2
D gene: NA
clone size: NA

CDR3 protein: CASSIDPWTGGGQPQHF
CDR3 DNA: TGTGCCAGTAGTATAGATCCCTGGACAGGGGGCGGGCAGCCCCAGCATTTT
J gene: TRBJ1-5
V gene: TRBV19
D gene: TRBD1
clone size: many

CDR3 protein: CASRTGVGANVLTF
CDR3 DNA: TGTGCCAGCAGGACAGGGGTGGGGGCCAACGTCCTGACTTTC
J gene: TRBJ2-6
V gene: TRBV27
D gene: TRBD1
clone size: NA

CDR3 protein: CASSPQGQSVMNTEAFF
CDR3 DNA: TGTGCCAGCAGTCCACAGGGGCAGTCGGTAATGAACACTGAAGCTTTCTTT
J gene: TRBJ1-1
V gene: TRBV27
D gene: TRBD1
clone size: NA

CDR3 protein: CASSLGTSVMETQYF
CDR3 DNA: TGCGCCAGCAGCTTGGGGACTAGCGTGATGGAGACCCAGTACTTC
J gene: TRBJ2-5
V gene: TRBV5-1
D gene: TRBD2
clone size: few

CDR3 protein: CSVEGGTGGLYNEQFF
CDR3 DNA: TGCAGCGTTGAAGGCGGGACAGGGGGCCTCTACAATGAGCAGTTCTTC
J gene: TRBJ2-1
V gene: TRBV29-1
D gene: TRBD1
clone size: NA

CDR3 protein: CATSRDRGDIQYF
CDR3 DNA: TGTGCCACCAGCAGAGATCGTGGGGACATTCAGTACTTC
J gene: TRBJ2-4
V gene: TRBV15
D gene: NA
clone size: few

CDR3 protein: CASSPGQLTASDTQYF
CDR3 DNA: TGCGCCAGCAGCCCGGGACAGCTAACGGCGTCAGATACGCAGTATTTT
J gene: TRBJ2-3
V gene: TRBV5-1
D gene: TRBD1
clone size: few

CDR3 protein: CASTDRTGGTEAFF
CDR3 DNA: TGTGCCAGCACCGACCGGACAGGGGGCACTGAAGCTTTCTTT
J gene: TRBJ1-1
V gene: TRBV6-5
D gene: TRBD1
clone size: NA

CDR3 protein: CSVEIPNYGYTF
CDR3 DNA: TGCAGCGTTGAAATTCCTAACTATGGCTACACCTTC
J gene: TRBJ1-2
V gene: TRBV29-1
D gene: NA
clone size: NA

CDR3 protein: CASSIQGTSPLHF
CDR3 DNA: TGTGCCAGTAGTATACAGGGGACCTCACCCCTCCACTTT
J gene: TRBJ1-6
V gene: TRBV19
D gene: NA
clone size: few

CDR3 protein: CASSLIRASGGYEQYF
CDR3 DNA: TGTGCCAGTAGCCTTATCCGGGCTAGCGGGGGTTACGAGCAGTACTTC
J gene: TRBJ2-7
V gene: TRBV19
D gene: TRBD2
clone size: NA

CDR3 protein: CASSYGPRNTEAFF
CDR3 DNA: TGTGCCAGCAGTTACGGCCCACGGAACACTGAAGCTTTCTTT
J gene: TRBJ1-1
V gene: TRBV6-6
D gene: NA
clone size: few